Following are 6 T cell receptor beta chains from one sample sequenced in a study of monozygotic twins with inflammatory bowel disease. Reanalyzing the 5' RACE reads, TCRdb keeps one entry per CDR3 protein, without DNA. The listing records 300,000 to 400,000 distinct CDR3 sequences. The sequenced sample was blood. The receptor source for this set is a human donor with ulcerative colitis or Crohn's disease, or a healthy co-twin of an affected twin (not recorded which).

J is TRBJ2-1 and V is TRBV7-2; the D call from TCRdb, TRBD2, cannot be confirmed without DNA. This CDR3 spans 13 amino acids. The V gene's germline CDR1 is SGHTA and CDR2 FQGNSA. CDR3 sequence reads: CASSFPGGFKQFF.

The chain couples TRBV20-1 to TRBJ2-2; TCRdb gives TRBD1 as the D gene, but with no DNA this cannot be confirmed. The V gene's germline CDR1 is DFQATT and CDR2 SNEGSKA (reference sequence). This CDR3 is built from 15 residues. CDR3 protein: CSAPRSGAYTGELFF.

The chain carries TRBV7-2 and TRBJ1-6. Germline CDR1 reads SGHTA; CDR2 reads FQGNSA. The CDR3 runs to 13 residues. CDR3 amino acids: CASSLGRNSPLHF.

The V and J genes are TRBV7-2 and TRBJ1-5; the D call of TRBD1 rests on TCRdb alone, since no DNA is present to check it. Looked up from germline, CDR1 is SGHTA and CDR2 is FQGNSA. The CDR3 loop spans 17 amino acids. The chain's CDR3 is CASSLRSGGASNQPQHF.

CDR3 sequence reads: CSATDLSNQPQHF. This sequence joins TRBV20-1 and TRBJ1-5. Germline V gives CDR1 DFQATT, CDR2 SNEGSKA (reference sequence). This CDR3 contains 13 residues.

This sequence joins TRBV7-2 and TRBJ2-3; TCRdb lists TRBD2, though no DNA is available to test this call. Germline CDR1 is SGHTA and CDR2 is FQGNSA. The CDR3 covers 15 residues. CDR3 sequence reads: CASSLGQIDTDTQYF. Complete variable domain (other parts from reference TRBV7-2 and TRBJ2-3): GAGVSQSPSNKVTEKGKDVELRCDPISGHTALYWYRQSLGQGLEFLIYFQGNSAPDKSGLPSDRFSAERTGGSVSTLTIQRTQQEDSAVYLCASSLGQIDTDTQYFGPGTRLTVL.